Sequencing of this T cell receptor beta chain was carried out in a study of T cells in Graves' hyperthyroidism and ophthalmopathy. The CDR3 regions of TCR beta were amplified from RNA transcripts. HTBI primers drove first-round RT-PCR of the TCR CDR3. Via MiXCR, TCRdb re-called the multiplex PCR reads, giving one row per CDR3 protein. In the table there are fewer than 600,000 distinct CDR3 sequences, over 13% of which are singletons. At least ten counts were recorded for this clonotype. CDR3 size: 14 residues. Looked up from germline, CDR1 is SQVTM and CDR2 is ANQGSEA. The germline V and J ends were trimmed by 6 bases and 1 base, with 15 bases remaining between them.

Sequenced: blood. The source of this sequence is a woman younger than 35 with Graves' hyperthyroidism. J is TRBJ1-1 and V is TRBV29-1; D not certain. The CDR3 DNA reads as TGCAGCGTATGCCTTGACACCAAGAACACTGAAGCTTTCTTT. This sequence encodes CSVCLDTKNTEAFF.